This record concerns one TCR beta chain sequence. Original data processing: It was from reference gene primer amplification that nucleated cell counts were estimated. This table comes from immunoSEQ multiplex PCR, and its TCRdb copy is limited to in-frame clones, with some not included. V and J calls plus clone size are reproduced from that table; the DNA served to infer D and trimming. The sample lists under 200,000 clones; around four fifths were seen once. This sample is drawn from a study of blood T cell repertoires in COVID-19. Overall study: There were acute and convalescent COVID-19 samples, and they came from the United States, Italy and Spain. In each case, the material was cDNA or gDNA derived from T cells, B-cell-depleted T cells, or PBMCs.

Trimming at V came to 8 bases and at J to 3 bases, leaving 8 bases not matched to a gene. Germline CDR1 and CDR2: SNHLY and FYNNEI. CDR3 size: 15 residues. The source material was peripheral blood. The gene calls are TRBV2 and TRBJ2-1; 9 nucleotides align to TRBD1. The TCR sequence derives from a middle-aged woman with acute or convalescent COVID-19. This CDR3 is CASYPGQGRYNEQFF. CDR3 DNA: TGTGCCAGCTACCCGGGACAGGGCCGCTACAATGAGCAGTTCTTC.